Each of the 17 T cell receptor beta chains below was sequenced from the same sample in a study of cytomegalovirus exposure and HLA in healthy donors. Primers: 60 Vbeta forward and 13 Jbeta reverse. TCRdb keeps only in-frame clones here, not all; method: immunoSEQ multiplex PCR. The sample consists of some 110,000 clones, over 60% of them appearing once. Sequencing was performed on PBMCs. These receptor sequences come from a man between 60 and 75 years old in good health and CMV-seropositive.

A few counts support this clone. Mismatch with germline at one junction end may stem from a read error. The chain has TRBV28 and TRBJ1-5; D uncertain. Germline lookup yields CDR1 MDHEN and CDR2 SYDVKM. The CDR3 contains 13 residues. The CDR3 sequence is CASSYGGNPPQHF. CDR3 DNA sequence: TGTGCCAGCAGTTACGGCGGAAATCCGCCCCAGCATTTT.

The V call is TRBV18, the J call TRBJ2-7; 7 bases match TRBD1. Trimming took 4 bases from V and 6 from J; bases not matched to a gene: 3. Germline V gives CDR1 KGHSH, CDR2 LQKENI. The CDR3 contains 12 residues. The CDR3 region has the DNA TGTGCCAGCTCACAGGGGGCGGTCGAGCAGTACTTC. Amino acids: CASSQGAVEQYF.

The table lists this clone with a few counts. This sequence joins TRBV5-1 and TRBJ1-1, with 7 bases lining up with TRBD1. CDR1 and CDR2 from the germline V gene are SGHRS and YFSETQ. CDR3 size: 14 residues. Trimming removed 6 bases from V and 7 bases from J; junction bases left unmatched: 12. CDR3 sequence (DNA): TGCGCCAGCACCCCCGGGACAGCCGGTATTGAAGCTTTCTTT. Translated, it gives CASTPGTAGIEAFF.

This rearrangement joins TRBV9 to TRBJ1-3; a possible D gene is TRBD1 (5 bases). The germline V and J ends were trimmed by 0 bases and 8 bases, with 9 bases remaining between them. Germline V gives CDR1 SGDLS, CDR2 YYNGEE. The CDR3 is 13 residues long. The CDR3 region has the DNA TGTGCCAGCAGCGTAGGGGGGGTAGACACCATATATTTT. It specifies CASSVGGVDTIYF.

V gene TRBV6-6 combines with J gene TRBJ1-1; D may be TRBD1 (6 bases). The CDR3 spans 13 residues. Looked up from germline, CDR1 is MNHNY and CDR2 is SVGAGI (reference sequence). The V end lost 0 bases, the J end lost 4 bases, and 6 bases lay between the germline ends. The CDR3 loop is CASSYSTGTEAFF. CDR3 nucleotides: TGTGCCAGCAGTTACTCGACAGGCACTGAAGCTTTCTTT.

The chain links TRBV5-1 to TRBJ2-3; D ambiguous. The germline V gene encodes CDR1 SGHRS and CDR2 YFSETQ. The CDR3 runs 14 residues. The germline V and J ends were trimmed by 0 bases and 2 bases, with 7 bases remaining between them. The CDR3 spells CASSLAVPTDTQYF. For the CDR3, the DNA is TGCGCCAGCAGCTTGGCTGTCCCCACAGATACGCAGTATTTT.

The chain is built from TRBV7-2 and TRBJ2-5; TRBD2 matches at 11 bases. J lost 5 bases, V lost 3 bases, and 5 bases had no gene match. The CDR3 covers 15 residues. The V gene's germline CDR1 is SGHTA and CDR2 FQGNSA. CDR3 coding DNA: TGTGCCAGCAGCTTGCCGACTAGCGGGGTCGAGACCCAGTACTTC. Amino acid sequence: CASSLPTSGVETQYF.

V is TRBV5-1 and J is TRBJ1-1; a weak D match, TRBD1 (6 bases). Germline V lookup: CDR1 SGHRS, CDR2 YFSETQ. The V end lost 8 bases, the J end lost 8 bases, and 16 bases lay between the germline ends. This CDR3 has 12 amino acids. The CDR3 protein is CASKLEGEEAFF. The CDR3 DNA is TGCGCCAGTAAGCTTGAGGGGGAGGAAGCTTTCTTT.

This clone was found a few times. The gene calls are TRBV6-1 and TRBJ2-3; the match to TRBD2 covers 11 bases. Germline V gene sequence: CDR1 MNHNS, CDR2 SASEGT. The CDR3 has 15 residues. V gave up 5 bases and J gave up 4 bases; unmatched junction bases: 5. The chain's CDR3 is CASSLAGGGADTQYF. DNA of the CDR3: TGTGCCAGCAGTCTAGCGGGGGGAGGCGCAGATACGCAGTATTTT.

Sample share makes this clone medium-sized. The rearrangement uses TRBV5-1 and TRBJ2-2, with D possibly matching TRBD2 (5 bases). Trimming pared 4 bases from V and 5 bases from J, leaving 12 bases between. The CDR3 is 14 residues long. Germline CDR1 SGHRS, CDR2 YFSETQ. The DNA for the CDR3 is TGCGCCAGCAGCAGCGGCTTGAGGACCGGGGAGCTGTTTTTT. The encoded protein is CASSSGLRTGELFF.

This clone was recorded a few times. The chain combines TRBV28 with TRBJ2-7; D is perhaps TRBD1 (5 bases). This CDR3 comprises 13 residues. Trimming stripped 4 bases from V and 2 bases from J, with 9 bases between. In germline, CDR1 is MDHEN, CDR2 SYDVKM. CDR3 residues: CASSSGSPYEQYF. CDR3 DNA sequence: TGTGCCAGCAGTTCAGGGTCGCCCTACGAGCAGTACTTC.

This clone was seen only a few times. The V gene is TRBV9, the J gene TRBJ2-7; TRBD1 agrees at 12 bases. The CDR3 consists of 15 residues. V was clipped by 0 bases and J by 6 bases; unmatched bases: 4. Germline assignment: CDR1 SGDLS and CDR2 YYNGEE. CDR3 protein: CASSVEGQGAGEQYF. Here the CDR3 DNA reads TGTGCCAGCAGCGTAGAGGGACAGGGGGCGGGCGAGCAGTACTTC. The whole variable domain, filled in from reference TRBV9 and TRBJ2-7, reads DSGVTQTPKHLITATGQRVTLRCSPRSGDLSVYWYQQSLDQGLQFLIQYYNGEERAKGNILERFSAQQFPDLHSELNLSSLELGDSALYFCASSVEGQGAGEQYFGPGTRLTVT.

The gene calls are TRBV19 and TRBJ1-5; 9 nucleotides align to TRBD1. CDR3 size: 15 residues. The trim removed 4 bases at V and 4 bases at J, leaving 5 bases unmatched. Looked up from germline, CDR1 is LNHDA and CDR2 is SQIVND (reference sequence). The CDR3 loop reads CASSRVQGANQPQHF. In nucleotides, the CDR3 is TGTGCCAGTAGTAGGGTACAGGGGGCGAATCAGCCCCAGCATTTT.

This chain links TRBV5-1 with TRBJ1-1; 7 positions agree with TRBD1. J was trimmed by 4 bases and V by 3 bases; bases with no gene match: 21. CDR3 length equals 19 residues. The V gene's germline CDR1 is SGHRS and CDR2 YFSETQ. CDR3 nucleotide sequence: TGCGCCAGCAGCTACCACGGCCGAGGACAGGCTTCAGGGAGCACTGAAGCTTTCTTT. Its translation: CASSYHGRGQASGSTEAFF.

The chain has TRBV29-1 and TRBJ2-3; possibly TRBD2 for D (6 bases). Germline V gene data show CDR1 as SQVTM and CDR2 as ANQGSEA. V gave up 1 base and J gave up 2 bases, with 13 bases separating them. The CDR3 is 15 residues long. DNA for the CDR3: TGCAGCGTTGAAGGGGGCCGGGGGTACACAGATACGCAGTATTTT. Its protein product is CSVEGGRGYTDTQYF.

This chain uses TRBV15 with TRBJ1-3; D gene unclear. V lost 0 bases and J 4 bases, leaving 10 bases between the germline ends. The CDR3 runs to 15 residues. Germline V gives CDR1 LNHNV, CDR2 YYDKDF (reference sequence). The CDR3 nucleotides are TGTGCCACCAGCAGAGATTTTATATCGGGAAACACCATATATTTT. Amino acid sequence: CATSRDFISGNTIYF.

This clone has just a few counts. The chain recombines TRBV7-8 with TRBJ2-2; TRBD1 matches 9 bases. The CDR3 contains 17 residues. CDR1 SGHVS and CDR2 FQNEAQ come from the germline V gene. The V gene end was trimmed by 2 bases and the J gene end by 7 bases; junction bases not matched to a gene: 11. Here the CDR3 DNA reads TGTGCCAGCAGCTTATTCCCGACAGGGGGTGTAGGCGGGGAGCTGTTTTTT. Amino acid sequence: CASSLFPTGGVGGELFF.